The 7 T cell receptor beta chains below were found in one sample sequenced in a study of cytomegalovirus exposure and HLA in healthy donors. PCR employed 60 Vbeta and 13 Jbeta primers. TCRdb keeps only in-frame clones here, not all; method: immunoSEQ multiplex PCR. The profile covers about 140,000 clones, with about three quarters appearing a single time and roughly 4.2% taken by the ten largest. Sequenced sample: PBMCs. These receptors were taken from a male donor in good health and CMV-seronegative.

The rearrangement links TRBV7-9 to TRBJ1-3; D gene uncertain. Germline assignment: CDR1 SEHNR and CDR2 FQNEAQ (reference sequence). The CDR3 loop spans 14 amino acids. Deletions cut 5 bases from V and 2 bases from J, with 10 bases between. CDR3 in amino acids: CASSRPRPGNTIYF. The CDR3 bases are TGTGCCAGCAGCCGTCCGAGGCCTGGAAACACCATATATTTT.

CDR3 coding DNA: TGTGCCAGCAGCCCGACAGGGCCTTATGGCTACACCTTC. Amino acids: CASSPTGPYGYTF. This rearrangement joins TRBV7-2 to TRBJ1-2; 7 nucleotides agree with TRBD1. The germline V gene has CDR1 SGHTA and CDR2 FQGNSA. V was pared by 5 bases and J by 5 bases, with 5 bases of the junction left unmatched. This CDR3 is built from 13 residues.

This clone was detected a few times. The gene calls are TRBV4-2 and TRBJ1-3; D remains unclear. The V and J ends lost 4 bases and 3 bases respectively, with 10 bases between them. This CDR3 has 14 residues. CDR1 is LGHNA, CDR2 YNFKEQ, per germline. CDR3 nucleotides: TGTGCCAGCAGCCTTGAACAGAATGGAAACACCATATATTTT. Its protein product is CASSLEQNGNTIYF.

The J gene is TRBJ2-7, the V gene TRBV7-9, with TRBD1 matching 8 bases. The CDR3 covers 14 residues. Germline values: CDR1 SEHNR, CDR2 FQNEAQ (reference sequence). V dropped 4 bases and J dropped 7; count of bases not matched to a gene: 9. CDR3 sequence (DNA): TGTGCCAGCAGCTGGACAGGGCCCGGATGGGAGCAGTACTTC. It yields the protein CASSWTGPGWEQYF.

The CDR3 is CASSQASATNEKLFF. CDR3 DNA: TGTGCCAGCAGCCAAGCCTCGGCAACTAATGAAAAACTGTTTTTT. This chain connects TRBV4-2 to TRBJ1-4; D is uncertain. The CDR3 loop spans 15 amino acids. Germline CDR1 and CDR2: LGHNA and YNFKEQ. Trimming shortened V by 1 base and J by 0 bases, and 6 bases separated the two germline ends.

The chain's CDR3 is CASSPGGHKLFSGNTIYF. For the CDR3, the DNA is TGTGCCAGCAGTCCCGGGGGGCACAAGCTCTTCTCTGGAAACACCATATATTTT. V and J are TRBV27 and TRBJ1-3; D is possibly TRBD1 (6 bases). The CDR3 totals 18 residues. Germline assignment: CDR1 MNHEY and CDR2 SMNVEV (reference sequence). Deletions cut 5 bases from V and 0 bases from J, with 20 bases between.

The chain joins TRBV4-1 to TRBJ1-5; 8 bases match TRBD1. Trimming removed 2 bases from V and 1 base from J; junction bases left unmatched: 7. The CDR3 spans 17 residues. From germline, CDR1 is MGHRA and CDR2 YSYEKL. Here the CDR3 reads CASSQKRGQGSNQPQHF. CDR3 coding DNA: TGCGCCAGCAGCCAAAAGAGAGGACAGGGAAGCAATCAGCCCCAGCATTTT.